The 19 T cell receptor beta chains below were found in one sample sequenced in a study of T cells of healthy individuals. TCRdb reprocessed the 5' RACE reads via MiXCR and lists one record per CDR3 protein. The data show tens of thousands of distinct CDR3 sequences, 15% to 20% seen once. These receptors were obtained from a human donor in good health.

V and J are TRBV30 and TRBJ2-7; D remains unclear. The CDR3 covers 12 residues. V dropped 3 bases and J dropped 6 bases, with 12 bases sitting between them. The germline gives CDR1 GTSNPN, CDR2 SVGIG (reference sequence). The CDR3 nucleotides read TGTGCCTGGAGGGTTCCGGGCCTCGAGCAGTACTTC. As protein: CAWRVPGLEQYF.

V is TRBV5-6 and J is TRBJ2-7; D is possibly TRBD2 (6 bases). V was cut by 3 bases and J by 3 bases, with 16 bases left in between. The CDR3 consists of 15 residues. CDR1 and CDR2 from the germline V gene are SGHDT and YYEEEE. CDR3 amino acids: CASSWGVRQFYEQYF. The CDR3 DNA is TGTGCCAGCAGCTGGGGGGTGCGTCAGTTCTACGAGCAGTACTTC.

In this sample, this clonotype turned up a few times. This chain joins TRBV27 and TRBJ2-5; no definite D call. CDR3 length: 13 residues. V gave up 3 bases and J gave up 3 bases, with 8 bases separating them. Germline CDR1 and CDR2: MNHEY and SMNVEV (reference sequence). CDR3 bases: TGTGCCAGCAGTTTTGGTAGAAAAGAGACCCAGTACTTC. As protein: CASSFGRKETQYF.

This clonotype was counted ten times or more. The chain links TRBV14 to TRBJ2-5, with 7 positions matching TRBD2. The germline V gene encodes CDR1 SGHDN and CDR2 FVKESK. The CDR3 sequence is 17 residues long. Unmatched junction bases numbered 13, after V lost 5 bases and J lost 1 base. The CDR3 sequence is CASSEVLGGVTQETQYF. The CDR3 DNA follows: TGTGCCAGCAGCGAAGTCCTTGGGGGGGTGACCCAAGAGACCCAGTACTTC.

This chain connects TRBV5-1 to TRBJ1-4, with unresolved D. V lost 0 bases and J lost 7, with 7 bases in between. CDR1 and CDR2 from the germline V gene are SGHRS and YFSETQ. CDR3 length: 13 amino acids. The CDR3 coding sequence is TGCGCCAGCAGCTTGGGGCAGCCTGAAAAACTGTTTTTT. It translates to CASSLGQPEKLFF.

This clonotype has just a few counts. This CDR3 is CASSREDRTETQYF. The CDR3 DNA follows: TGTGCCAGCAGCCGAGAGGACAGAACAGAGACCCAGTACTTC. The chain couples TRBV3-1 to TRBJ2-5; D is possibly TRBD1 (6 bases). Germline CDR1 and CDR2: LGHDT and YNNKEL (reference sequence). Trimming took off 4 bases at V and 4 bases at J, with 13 bases between the two ends. The CDR3 is 14 residues long.

This clonotype came up many times. This chain links TRBV7-2 with TRBJ2-2; D call uncertain. The CDR3 has 14 residues. From germline, CDR1 is SGHTA and CDR2 FQGNSA. The V and J ends lost 3 bases and 5 bases respectively, with 10 bases between them. CDR3 in amino acids: CASSFSELTGELFF. CDR3 bases: TGTGCCAGCAGCTTTTCCGAGCTTACCGGGGAGCTGTTTTTT.

The chain combines TRBV2 with TRBJ2-1; D remains ambiguous. V lost 10 bases and J lost 5, with 18 bases in between. The CDR3 sequence is 14 residues long. Germline CDR1 SNHLY, CDR2 FYNNEI. The CDR3 sequence is CANSMGLSNNEQFF. DNA of the CDR3: TGTGCCAATTCAATGGGTCTAAGTAACAATGAGCAGTTCTTC.

The chain carries TRBV6-2 or TRBV6-3 and TRBJ2-2; D is unresolved. The ends were cut back, 6 bases at V and 5 bases at J, with 10 bases in the middle. Germline assignment: CDR1 MNHEY and CDR2 SVGEGT. This CDR3 spans 13 amino acids. The CDR3 sequence: CASRQGRTGELFF. CDR3 bases: TGTGCCAGCAGGCAAGGCAGGACCGGGGAGCTGTTTTTT.

With regard to this clonotype: It may be a read error: a sequence one base away is much more abundant. This chain connects TRBV7-9 to TRBJ1-1; D gene uncertain. The germline gives CDR1 SEHNR, CDR2 FQNEAQ (reference sequence). CDR3 length: 16 residues. The V end lost 2 bases, the J end lost 0 bases, and 13 bases lay between the germline ends. This CDR3 is CASSLFGRGVNTEAFF. The CDR3 DNA reads TGTGCCAGCAGCTTATTCGGTAGAGGAGTGAACACTGAAGCTTTCTTT.

J is TRBJ2-3 and V is TRBV6-1; 7 bases are a match to TRBD2. Germline-derived CDR1 and CDR2 are MNHNS and SASEGT. V lost 6 bases, J lost 4 bases, and 10 bases stayed unmatched. The CDR3 runs to 15 residues. Written as DNA, the CDR3 is TGTGCCAGCAGGATGTATGGGGGAGGGGCAGATACGCAGTATTTT. Its protein is CASRMYGGGADTQYF.

This clonotype was recorded a few times. The CDR3 sequence: CASSPWTGGNQETQYF. The CDR3 DNA follows: TGTGCCAGCAGCCCGTGGACAGGGGGGAACCAAGAGACCCAGTACTTC. V usage is TRBV7-8 and J usage is TRBJ2-5, with TRBD1 matching over 10 bases. The germline V gene has CDR1 SGHVS and CDR2 FQNEAQ. V lost 5 bases, J lost 0 bases, and 6 bases stayed unmatched. This CDR3 is 16 amino acids long.

The chain recombines TRBV30 with TRBJ2-7; possibly TRBD2 for D (7 bases). CDR1 is GTSNPN and CDR2 is SVGIG in the germline V gene (reference sequence). V lost 5 bases and J 7 bases, leaving 18 bases between the germline ends. This CDR3 has 13 residues. The CDR3 DNA reads TGTGCCTGGTTGAAGGCGGGGGCGCAAGAGCAGTACTTC. Translating it yields CAWLKAGAQEQYF.

The chain uses TRBV28 and TRBJ2-5, with 8 bases that match TRBD2. Per the germline V gene, CDR1 is MDHEN and CDR2 is SYDVKM. This CDR3 is 16 amino acids long. The trim removed 6 bases at V and 1 base at J, leaving 10 bases unmatched. The CDR3 nucleotides read TGTGCCAGCAGGTTAAGGTTCGGGGGGGCCCAAGAGACCCAGTACTTC. It specifies CASRLRFGGAQETQYF. The full variable domain, in which reference TRBV28 and TRBJ2-5 provide the parts outside the CDR3, is DVKVTQSSRYLVKRTGEKVFLECVQDMDHENMFWYRQDPGLGLRLIYFSYDVKMKEKGDIPEGYSVSREKKERFSLILESASTNQTSMYLCASRLRFGGAQETQYFGPGTRLLVL.

The genes are TRBV4-3 and TRBJ1-1, with a weak D call TRBD1 (6 bases). The germline V and J ends were trimmed by 0 bases and 6 bases, with 17 bases remaining between them. Per the germline V gene, CDR1 is LGHNA and CDR2 is YSLEER. The CDR3 is 16 residues long. CDR3 bases: TGCGCCAGCAGCCAAGATAGGGGATTAAGGGGGGCTGAAGCTTTCTTT. It yields the protein CASSQDRGLRGAEAFF.

This clonotype was found many times. The gene calls are TRBV10-3 and TRBJ2-3; D may match TRBD1 or TRBD2 (5 bases each). The CDR3 runs to 13 residues. Germline loops: CDR1 ENHRY, CDR2 SYGVKD. V was cut by 7 bases and J by 1 base, with 9 bases left in between. CDR3: CAITGSGTDTQYF. Written as DNA, the CDR3 is TGTGCCATCACAGGGAGCGGCACAGATACGCAGTATTTT.

V usage is TRBV10-3 and J usage is TRBJ1-2, with D hard to call. CDR1 is ENHRY, CDR2 SYGVKD, per germline. The CDR3 consists of 13 residues. The V and J ends lost 4 bases and 7 bases respectively, with 13 bases between them. The CDR3: CAISAGPESGYTF. The CDR3 DNA follows: TGTGCCATCAGTGCCGGGCCCGAAAGTGGCTACACCTTC.

This clonotype was counted at least ten times. This chain links TRBV30 with TRBJ1-1, with D hard to call. Germline lookup yields CDR1 GTSNPN and CDR2 SVGIG (reference sequence). The CDR3 runs to 8 residues. The V end was cut by 7 bases, the J end by 7 bases, with 4 bases between. CDR3 nucleotides: TGTGCCTTAGATGAAGCTTTCTTT. Protein: CALDEAFF.

This clonotype was recorded many times. The chain recombines TRBV29-1 with TRBJ2-3, with a possible D match to TRBD2 (5 bases). With 4 bases removed from V and 0 bases from J, the gap between germline ends came to 8 bases. In germline, CDR1 is SQVTM, CDR2 ANQGSEA. The CDR3 runs to 13 residues. In DNA form, the CDR3 reads TGCAGCGTTGCTAGCCCGAGCACAGATACGCAGTATTTT. The encoded protein is CSVASPSTDTQYF.